What follows are 3 T cell receptor beta chains derived from one specimen sequenced in a study of Tregs in tolerant kidney transplant recipients. The antigens for these receptors are not known. Method: immunoSEQ multiplex PCR; TCRdb's copy keeps in-frame clones and lacks some. Here the sample table reports 1,500 to 2,000 clones. Recipient PBMCs carried a CFSE label and met irradiated graft donor PBMCs for over five days before FACS sorting. Sequencing was performed on CD4+ T cells from blood cultured with allogeneic cells, taken before the transplant. These TCRs come from a human patient who received a combined kidney and bone marrow transplant.

Notes on this clone: The CDR3 end lies 3 residues beyond the end of the read and is filled in from the germline J gene. The rearrangement joins TRBV20-1 to TRBJ1-2; 9 nucleotides match TRBD1. The V segment lost 6 bases and the J segment 6 bases; nucleotides outside the gene matches: 11. CDR1 DFQATT and CDR2 SNEGSKA come from the germline V gene (reference sequence). The CDR3 covers 14 residues. The CDR3 here is CSARPPRQGDGYTF. The covered CDR3 bases are TGCAGTGCCCGACCCCCTCGACAGGGGGATGGC.

Judged by frequency, this clone is medium-sized. Read data end 3 residues before the CDR3 end; the end is taken from the germline J gene. The chain links TRBV7-6 to TRBJ1-1; D is uncertain. V lost 2 bases and J 1 base, leaving 14 bases between the germline ends. Per germline, CDR1 SGHVS and CDR2 FNYEAQ. This CDR3 spans 16 amino acids. CDR3 residues: CASSLFDTPPNTEAFF. CDR3 DNA, as far as it was read: TGTGCCAGCAGCTTATTTGACACACCGCCGAACACTGAA. The full variable domain, completed using reference TRBV7-6 and TRBJ1-1, is GAGVSQSPRYKVTKRGQDVALRCDPISGHVSLYWYRQALGQGPEFLTYFNYEAQQDKSGLPNDRFSAERPEGSISTLTIQRTEQRDSAMYRCASSLFDTPPNTEAFFGQGTRLTVV.

CDR3 residues: CASTVPLHEQYF. The part of the CDR3 DNA that was read is TGTGCCAGCACCGTGCCGCTACACGAG. This chain connects TRBV27 to TRBJ2-7; unclear D gene. The sequenced fragment ends 3 residues before the CDR3 boundary, so the rest is inferred from the germline J gene. V was pared by 7 bases and J by 5 bases, with 12 bases between. This CDR3 comprises 12 residues. From germline, CDR1 is MNHEY and CDR2 SMNVEV (reference sequence).